Shown below are 18 T cell receptor beta chains from a single sample sequenced in a study of blood T cell repertoires in COVID-19. The protocol was immunoSEQ multiplex PCR, while the TCRdb copy is restricted to in-frame clones and leaves out a portion. Here the sample spans around 40,000 clones, about four fifths being singletons. Sequencing input: peripheral blood. These receptors came from a man between 65 and 85 years old with acute or convalescent COVID-19.

The chain carries TRBV6-6 and TRBJ2-2; 7 nucleotides align to TRBD1. This CDR3 has 13 amino acids. CDR1 and CDR2 from the germline V gene are MNHNY and SVGAGI (reference sequence). After removal of 8 bases from V and 4 bases from J, the junction contained 4 bases not matched to a gene. The CDR3 sequence: CASSGTVTGELFF. In nucleotides, the CDR3 is TGTGCCAGCTCCGGGACAGTCACCGGGGAGCTGTTTTTT.

This sequence joins TRBV3-1 (or the pseudogene TRBV3-2) and TRBJ2-1; D gene ambiguous. CDR1 and CDR2 (germline): LGHDT, YNNKEL (reference sequence). Trimming left V 1 base short and J 4 bases short, with 5 bases between. This CDR3 has 13 amino acids. This CDR3 reads CASSQAPYNEQFF. CDR3 coding DNA: TGTGCCAGCAGCCAAGCCCCATACAATGAGCAGTTCTTC.

This chain joins TRBV9 and TRBJ2-2; TRBD2 agrees at 9 bases. V was pared by 0 bases and J by 5 bases, with 5 bases of the junction left unmatched. This CDR3 is built from 16 residues. Germline V gene lookup returns CDR1 SGDLS and CDR2 YYNGEE. In nucleotides, the CDR3 is TGTGCCAGCAGCGTAGGGGGTAGCGGGAGTACCGGGGAGCTGTTTTTT. Its translation: CASSVGGSGSTGELFF.

The rearrangement uses TRBV5-4 and TRBJ1-6; 7 nucleotides match TRBD1. Germline CDR1 and CDR2: SGHNT and YYREEE (reference sequence). J gave up 5 bases and V 3 bases, and 5 bases lay outside the gene matches. The CDR3 is 15 amino acids. CDR3 sequence: CASSWGDSDNSPLHF. CDR3 nucleotide sequence: TGTGCCAGCAGCTGGGGGGACAGTGATAATTCACCCCTCCACTTT.

The chain combines TRBV7-8 with TRBJ1-1, with 8 bases aligning to TRBD1. CDR1 and CDR2 (germline): SGHVS, FQNEAQ. The length of the CDR3 is 16 residues. J was trimmed by 4 bases and V by 3 bases; bases with no gene match: 10. CDR3 DNA sequence: TGTGCCAGCAGCTTCGGACAGGGAGCGGCCTTCACTGAAGCTTTCTTT. Translation: CASSFGQGAAFTEAFF. The whole variable domain, remainder taken from reference TRBV7-8 and TRBJ1-1, is GAGVSQSPRYKVAKRGQDVALRCDPISGHVSLFWYQQALGQGPEFLTYFQNEAQLDKSGLPSDRFFAERPEGSVSTLKIQRTQQEDSAVYLCASSFGQGAAFTEAFFGQGTRLTVV.

This clone was seen once. The rearrangement joins TRBV11-3 to TRBJ1-1; 7 bases line up with TRBD1. Per germline, CDR1 SGHNT and CDR2 YENEEA. V shed 8 bases and J 6 bases; nucleotides not matched to a gene: 12. The CDR3 is made up of 14 amino acids. The DNA for the CDR3 is TGTGCCAGCCCCCAGGGGGGCGGTACGGCTGAAGCTTTCTTT. This codes for CASPQGGGTAEAFF.

The chain has TRBV11-2 and TRBJ2-7; 7 nucleotides match TRBD1. CDR1 SGHAT and CDR2 FQNNGV come from the germline V gene. The trim removed 6 bases at V and 3 bases at J, leaving 8 bases unmatched. The CDR3 sequence is 14 residues long. The CDR3 spells CASRRDRVVYEQYF. CDR3 nucleotide sequence: TGTGCCAGCAGACGAGACAGGGTAGTCTACGAGCAGTACTTC.

The V call is TRBV19, the J call TRBJ2-1; 10 bases map to TRBD1. Trimming cost V 5 bases and J 2 bases; bases outside gene matches: 3. The CDR3 is made up of 15 amino acids. The germline V gene has CDR1 LNHDA and CDR2 SQIVND (reference sequence). DNA of the CDR3: TGTGCCAGTAGTCCAGGACAGGGGGCCTACAATGAGCAGTTCTTC. It is translated as CASSPGQGAYNEQFF.

This clone was recorded a few times. This sequence joins TRBV10-3 and TRBJ1-5; unclear D gene. The germline V gene encodes CDR1 ENHRY and CDR2 SYGVKD. The V and J ends lost 6 bases and 4 bases respectively, with 7 bases between them. The CDR3 sequence is 12 residues long. As DNA, the CDR3 is TGTGCCATCAGCGTTGTAAATCAGCCCCAGCATTTT. Its protein product is CAISVVNQPQHF.

The gene calls are TRBV15 and TRBJ1-3; D possibly corresponds to TRBD1 (6 bases). This CDR3 comprises 17 residues. V was clipped by 4 bases and J by 0 bases, with 16 bases between them. Germline V gene sequence: CDR1 LNHNV, CDR2 YYDKDF (reference sequence). CDR3 sequence: CATSKGQGPISGNTIYF. The CDR3 coding sequence is TGTGCCACCAGCAAAGGGCAGGGGCCGATCTCTGGAAACACCATATATTTT.

This clone appeared a few times. CDR3 DNA sequence: TGTGCCAGCAGCCAAAACGACCTTGGGGAGAGTGAAGCTTTCTTT. Translation: CASSQNDLGESEAFF. This chain joins TRBV6-5 and TRBJ1-1; no reliable D call. This CDR3 is 15 amino acids long. Deletions cut 6 bases from V and 7 bases from J, with 21 bases between. CDR1 MNHEY and CDR2 SVGAGI come from the germline V gene.

The chain recombines TRBV5-5 with TRBJ1-5; maybe TRBD1 (6 bases). Germline V lookup: CDR1 SGHKS, CDR2 YYEKEE (reference sequence). Trimming stripped 0 bases from V and 4 bases from J, with 14 bases between. The CDR3 consists of 16 residues. The CDR3 here is CASSLGPGQGNQPQHF. CDR3 DNA sequence: TGTGCCAGCAGCTTGGGCCCCGGCCAGGGGAATCAGCCCCAGCATTTT.

J is TRBJ2-7 and V is TRBV20-1; D is undetermined. Germline-derived CDR1 and CDR2 are DFQATT and SNEGSKA (reference sequence). The CDR3 has 11 residues. V was pared by 3 bases and J by 3 bases, with 6 bases between. CDR3 sequence reads: CSARADYEQYF. The CDR3 DNA reads as TGCAGTGCTAGGGCGGACTACGAGCAGTACTTC.

CDR3: CASSPGVGGNEQFF. The CDR3 DNA reads as TGTGCCAGCAGCCCTGGGGTGGGAGGTAATGAGCAGTTCTTC. The chain has TRBV27 and TRBJ2-1, with D maybe TRBD2 (6 bases). This CDR3 spans 14 amino acids. Germline CDR1 MNHEY, CDR2 SMNVEV (reference sequence). V was clipped by 6 bases and J by 7 bases, with 16 bases between them.

The table lists this clone with a few counts. The chain combines TRBV11-1 with TRBJ2-1; the match to TRBD2 covers 14 bases. Trimming took 0 bases from V and 9 from J; bases not matched to a gene: 7. This CDR3 comprises 17 residues. Germline V gene data show CDR1 as SGHAT and CDR2 as FQDESV (reference sequence). CDR3 nucleotides: TGTGCCAGCAGCTTAGCCGGGCGGACTAGCGGGAGGTCTGAGCAGTTCTTC. Translation: CASSLAGRTSGRSEQFF. Based on the CDR3 plus reference TRBV11-1 and TRBJ2-1, the full variable domain is EAEVAQSPRYKITEKSQAVAFWCDPISGHATLYWYRQILGQGPELLVQFQDESVVDDSQLPKDRFSAERLKGVDSTLKIQPAELGDSAMYLCASSLAGRTSGRSEQFFGPGTRLTVL.

The rearrangement joins TRBV5-1 to TRBJ1-6; maybe TRBD1 (5 bases). CDR1 and CDR2 (germline): SGHRS, YFSETQ. Trimming took off 0 bases at V and 5 bases at J, with 9 bases between the two ends. CDR3 length: 15 residues. The CDR3 loop reads CASSLVAGNNSPLHF. In nucleotides, the CDR3 is TGCGCCAGCAGCTTGGTGGCAGGGAATAATTCACCCCTCCACTTT. The full variable domain, in which reference TRBV5-1 and TRBJ1-6 provide the parts outside the CDR3, is KAGVTQTPRYLIKTRGQQVTLSCSPISGHRSVSWYQQTPGQGLQFLFEYFSETQRNKGNFPGRFSGRQFSNSRSEMNVSTLELGDSALYLCASSLVAGNNSPLHFGNGTRLTVT.

The genes are TRBV9 and TRBJ1-6; D possibly corresponds to TRBD1 (6 bases). In germline, CDR1 is SGDLS, CDR2 YYNGEE. This CDR3 contains 18 residues. V lost 0 bases and J 5 bases, leaving 18 bases between the germline ends. The CDR3 nucleotides are TGTGCCAGCAGCGTAGAGAGGGGGGGAGGTTCGAATAATTCACCCCTCCACTTT. It is translated as CASSVERGGGSNNSPLHF.

This clone occurred a few times. The gene calls are TRBV18 and TRBJ2-2; possibly TRBD2 for D (6 bases). The germline V and J ends were trimmed by 4 bases and 1 base, with 16 bases remaining between them. The germline V gene has CDR1 KGHSH and CDR2 LQKENI. There are 17 residues in the CDR3. The CDR3 DNA reads as TGTGCCAGCTCACGCCGGGGGACTCCGGAGAACACCGGGGAGCTGTTTTTT. Translated, it gives CASSRRGTPENTGELFF.